One and the same sample provided the 14 T cell receptor beta chains below, sequenced in a study of CD8+ T cells in alopecia areata. RNA extraction and reverse transcription yielded cDNA as sequencing template. Sequenced by immunoSEQ multiplex PCR; TCRdb stores in-frame clones only, minus some. The table records 140,000 or so clones, roughly 60% of them present only once. Sample: CD8+ T cells sorted from blood. These receptors all come from a human donor in good health.

This clone appeared a few times. The chain is built from TRBV19 and TRBJ2-3; 8 positions match TRBD1. The CDR3 runs 14 residues. J lost 3 bases, V lost 5 bases, and 4 bases had no gene match. CDR1 and CDR2 (germline): LNHDA, SQIVND (reference sequence). The CDR3 bases are TGTGCCAGTAGTGGGACAGGTTGGACAGATACGCAGTATTTT. Its translation is CASSGTGWTDTQYF.

To note about this clone: The junction departs from the called germline gene at one end, perhaps through a read error. The chain joins TRBV6-5 to TRBJ2-1; D not certain. The CDR3 is 12 amino acids. Germline loops: CDR1 MNHEY, CDR2 SVGAGI. The CDR3 DNA is TGTGCCAGCAGTTACTCCAACAATGAGCAGTTCTTC. It translates to CASSYSNNEQFF.

This rearrangement joins TRBV7-9 to TRBJ2-3, with 7 bases that match TRBD2. The V gene end was trimmed by 3 bases and the J gene end by 2 bases; junction bases not matched to a gene: 5. The CDR3 is 15 residues long. In germline, CDR1 is SEHNR, CDR2 FQNEAQ (reference sequence). The CDR3 loop is CASSFERGFTDTQYF. The DNA for the CDR3 is TGTGCCAGCAGCTTCGAGCGGGGATTCACAGATACGCAGTATTTT.

The chain recombines TRBV14 with TRBJ2-7; D not resolved. In germline, CDR1 is SGHDN, CDR2 FVKESK. Trimming removed 1 base at V and 2 bases at J, with 3 bases between. The CDR3 spans 12 residues. The CDR3 DNA reads as TGTGCCAGCAGCCAAGGTCCCTACGAGCAGTACTTC. Translated: CASSQGPYEQYF. Filled out from reference TRBV14 and TRBJ2-7, the complete variable domain reads EAGVTQFPSHSVIEKGQTVTLRCDPISGHDNLYWYRRVMGKEIKFLLHFVKESKQDESGMPNNRFLAERTGGTYSTLKVQPAELEDSGVYFCASSQGPYEQYFGPGTRLTVT.

The chain carries TRBV5-4 and TRBJ2-1; the match to TRBD2 covers 11 bases. The ends lost 2 bases at V and 7 bases at J; junction bases unmatched: 8. CDR3 length equals 16 residues. Germline-derived CDR1 and CDR2 are SGHNT and YYREEE (reference sequence). DNA for the CDR3: TGTGCCAGCAGCTTCCTTCCACTAGCGGGAGCGAATGAGCAGTTCTTC. Translated, it gives CASSFLPLAGANEQFF. Filled out from reference TRBV5-4 and TRBJ2-1, the complete variable domain reads ETGVTQSPTHLIKTRGQQVTLRCSSQSGHNTVSWYQQALGQGPQFIFQYYREEENGRGNFPPRFSGLQFPNYSSELNVNALELDDSALYLCASSFLPLAGANEQFFGPGTRLTVL.

Only a few counts were recorded for this clone. The V and J genes are TRBV7-6 and TRBJ1-1; D not certain. In germline, CDR1 is SGHVS, CDR2 FNYEAQ. Trimming took 1 base from V and 6 from J, leaving 12 bases between them. This CDR3 contains 14 residues. The CDR3 sequence: CASSLGTAAAEAFF. In nucleotides, the CDR3 is TGTGCCAGCAGCTTAGGGACCGCCGCAGCTGAAGCTTTCTTT.

Ten or more counts support this clone. The chain has TRBV7-6 and TRBJ2-3; D remains unclear. The length of the CDR3 is 14 residues. Germline CDR1 and CDR2: SGHVS and FNYEAQ. The CDR3 is CASSPRAGTDTQYF. DNA for the CDR3: TGTGCTTCCTCCCCCCGGGCGGGCACAGATACGCAGTATTTT.

The table lists this clone with a count of one. The J gene is TRBJ2-5, the V gene TRBV9; D tentatively reads TRBD1 or TRBD2 (5 bases each). Per the germline V gene, CDR1 is SGDLS and CDR2 is YYNGEE. The CDR3 consists of 16 residues. Trimming stripped 0 bases from V and 0 bases from J, with 12 bases between. The CDR3 DNA reads as TGTGCCAGCAGCGTAGACGGGACCCCGTACCAAGAGACCCAGTACTTC. Protein sequence: CASSVDGTPYQETQYF.

The gene calls are TRBV19 and TRBJ1-2, with a weak D call TRBD1 (5 bases). The CDR3 is made up of 13 amino acids. CDR1 and CDR2 from the germline V gene are LNHDA and SQIVND (reference sequence). Trimming removed 7 bases at V and 4 bases at J, with 13 bases between. CDR3 nucleotides: TGTGCCAGTATTCGTGGGGCCGGCTATGGCTACACCTTC. Amino acids: CASIRGAGYGYTF.

This clone was seen only once. The rearrangement links TRBV11-2 to TRBJ1-1; the D is unclear. Germline CDR1 SGHAT, CDR2 FQNNGV. V lost 5 bases and J 1 base, leaving 8 bases between the germline ends. The CDR3 is 13 residues long. The CDR3 DNA follows: TGTGCCAGCAGCGCCCCTGGGAACACTGAAGCTTTCTTT. This translates into CASSAPGNTEAFF.

This clone has a single count. The chain links TRBV2 to TRBJ2-7, with D hard to call. Germline V lookup: CDR1 SNHLY, CDR2 FYNNEI. The V end lost 7 bases, the J end lost 3 bases, and 10 bases lay between the germline ends. This CDR3 is 12 amino acids long. This CDR3 is CASTFLSYEQYF. CDR3 nucleotides: TGTGCCAGCACCTTCCTTAGCTACGAGCAGTACTTC.

This clone was observed once. V usage is TRBV29-1 and J usage is TRBJ1-1; D perhaps matches TRBD1 (5 bases). This CDR3 comprises 13 residues. Germline V gene lookup returns CDR1 SQVTM and CDR2 ANQGSEA. Trimming took off 4 bases at V and 1 base at J, with 10 bases between the two ends. The CDR3 loop is CSVAGGQNTEAFF. For the CDR3, the DNA is TGCAGCGTTGCCGGAGGACAGAACACTGAAGCTTTCTTT.

This clone has more than one count but fewer than ten. The gene calls are TRBV6-6 and TRBJ1-1; no reliable D call. Germline V gives CDR1 MNHNY, CDR2 SVGAGI (reference sequence). This CDR3 contains 12 residues. The germline V and J ends were trimmed by 0 bases and 5 bases, with 4 bases remaining between them. CDR3 nucleotides: TGTGCCAGCAGTTACTCCAAGACTGAAGCTTTCTTT. Amino acid sequence: CASSYSKTEAFF.

V gene TRBV9 combines with J gene TRBJ1-1, with D perhaps matching TRBD1 (5 bases). The CDR3 contains 17 residues. Trimming stripped 0 bases from V and 1 base from J, with 16 bases between. The germline gives CDR1 SGDLS, CDR2 YYNGEE. The CDR3 reads CASSVVMGVTTNTEAFF. The CDR3 nucleotides are TGTGCCAGCAGCGTAGTGATGGGGGTAACCACGAACACTGAAGCTTTCTTT.